Listed below are T cell receptor beta chains from one sample, sequenced in a study of shared clonotypes between healthy human individuals. Clones were sequenced by immunoSEQ multiplex PCR, and TCRdb holds only the in-frame ones, with some missing. Of just over 2,000,000 clones in the sample, about 94% were seen once. Material: naive CD8+ T cells sorted from blood. The source of these receptors is a man aged 18 to 35 in good health. Each CDR3 is given with its conserved first and last residue. Each record gives: D gene, J gene, CDR3 length, clone size, V gene, CDR3 protein, CDR3 DNA. D genes are given only for firm matches. The size of a clone is reported for some rows only, either as once, few or many, or as a class for expanded clones.

>.|TRBJ1-4|14|.|TRBV27
CASSFAGANEKLFF
TGTGCCAGCAGTTTTGCCGGGGCAAATGAAAAACTGTTTTTT
>.|TRBJ2-5|16|.|TRBV9
CASSADPFPSGETQYF
TGTGCCAGCAGCGCCGATCCTTTTCCGTCAGGAGAGACCCAGTACTTC
>TRBD1|TRBJ2-7|13|.|TRBV4-1
CASSTGGVGEQYF
TGCGCCAGCAGTACAGGGGGCGTGGGGGAGCAGTACTTC
>TRBD1|TRBJ1-2|14|.|TRBV27
CASSTIQGALGYTF
TGTGCCAGCAGCACAATCCAGGGGGCCTTAGGCTACACCTTC
>.|TRBJ1-5|14|once|TRBV6-5
CASRGEYSNQPQHF
TGTGCCAGCAGAGGGGAGTATAGCAATCAGCCCCAGCATTTT
>.|TRBJ2-4|16|.|TRBV19
CASSTGPAGFKNIQYF
TGTGCCAGTAGTACAGGCCCGGCCGGGTTCAAAAACATTCAGTACTTC
>.|TRBJ1-1|18|.|TRBV5-5
CASTYLLGVGILSTEAFF
TGTGCCAGCACCTATCTCTTGGGGGTAGGAATCCTTTCGACTGAAGCTTTCTTT
>TRBD1|TRBJ2-1|16|.|TRBV7-6
CASSTGTGGPYNEQFF
TGTGCCAGCAGCACCGGGACAGGGGGACCGTACAATGAGCAGTTCTTC
>TRBD2|TRBJ2-5|17|once|TRBV30
CAWRTGLAGRTPETQYF
TGTGCCTGGAGGACGGGACTAGCGGGGAGAACGCCGGAGACCCAGTACTTC
>.|TRBJ2-2|17|.|TRBV4-1
CASSQLLGTAGTGELFF
TGCGCCAGCAGCCAACTTCTGGGGACGGCGGGCACCGGGGAGCTGTTTTTT
>.|TRBJ2-6|16|.|TRBV7-9
CASSLPIDSGANVLTF
TGTGCCAGCAGCCTCCCCATCGACTCTGGGGCCAACGTCCTGACTTTC
>.|TRBJ1-1|15|.|TRBV10-1
CASSDYRVVDTEAFF
TGCGCCAGCAGTGATTACAGGGTAGTCGACACTGAAGCTTTCTTT
>TRBD2|TRBJ2-1|14|.|TRBV7-9
CASSQRTSGDEQFF
TGTGCCAGCAGCCAAAGGACTAGCGGCGATGAGCAGTTCTTC
>.|TRBJ2-1|13|.|TRBV6-5
CASSYVGYNEQFF
TGTGCCAGCAGTTACGTGGGGTACAATGAGCAGTTCTTC
>.|TRBJ2-1|15|.|TRBV4-1
CASSQDLTRGNEQFF
TGCGCCAGCAGCCAAGACCTGACTAGGGGCAATGAGCAGTTCTTC
>.|TRBJ1-3|15|.|TRBV9
CASSVEGSPGNTIYF
TGTGCCAGCAGTGTGGAGGGGAGCCCTGGAAACACCATATATTTT
>TRBD1|TRBJ2-7|15|.|TRBV7-2
CASSPPRDRSDEQYF
TGTGCCAGCAGCCCGCCGAGGGACAGGTCGGACGAGCAGTACTTC
>.|TRBJ2-7|17|.|TRBV7-8
CASSPGMIGPGAYEQYF
TGTGCCAGCAGCCCGGGTATGATAGGGCCGGGGGCCTACGAGCAGTACTTC
>.|TRBJ1-1|16|.|TRBV7-2
CASSPWDGGPGLEAFF
TGTGCCAGCAGCCCCTGGGACGGCGGCCCTGGGTTGGAAGCTTTCTTT
>TRBD2|TRBJ2-3|13|.|TRBV2
CAISGGATDTQYF
TGTGCCATCTCGGGGGGAGCCACAGATACGCAGTATTTT
>.|TRBJ2-1|14|.|TRBV28
CASSFPFWNNEQFF
TGTGCCAGCAGTTTCCCCTTTTGGAACAATGAGCAGTTCTTC
>.|TRBJ2-5|11|.|TRBV5-4
CASSSTEAQYF
TGTGCCAGCAGTTCGACCGAGGCCCAGTACTTC
>.|TRBJ2-1|16|once|TRBV18
CASSYGAESSYNEQFF
TGTGCCAGCTCATACGGCGCGGAGAGCTCCTACAATGAGCAGTTCTTC
>.|TRBJ1-4|16|.|TRBV5-1
CASSLEPQGGNEKLFF
TGCGCCAGCAGCTTGGAGCCACAGGGAGGGAATGAAAAACTGTTTTTT
>.|TRBJ2-2|14|once|TRBV27
CASGKQGGAGELFF
TGTGCCAGCGGCAAACAGGGGGGGGCCGGGGAGCTGTTTTTT
>.|TRBJ1-2|14|.|TRBV29-1
CSVEDHGTHYGYTF
TGCAGCGTTGAAGATCATGGGACCCACTATGGCTACACCTTC
>.|TRBJ2-3|14|.|TRBV11-2
CASSFLPEADTQYF
TGTGCCAGCAGCTTTTTACCTGAAGCAGATACGCAGTATTTT
>TRBD1|TRBJ2-5|15|.|TRBV5-6
CASSFGTGLQETQYF
TGTGCCAGCAGCTTTGGGACAGGCCTCCAAGAGACCCAGTACTTC
>.|TRBJ2-7|15|.|TRBV6-5
CASSYTDGSRYEQYF
TGTGCCAGCAGTTACACGGACGGATCCCGATACGAGCAGTACTTC
>.|TRBJ1-1|16|.|TRBV4-1
CASSQGWATGHTEAFF
TGCGCCAGCAGCCAAGGTTGGGCCACGGGGCACACTGAAGCTTTCTTT
>TRBD1|TRBJ2-7|17|.|TRBV2
CASSGAVWDRDNYEQYF
TGTGCCAGCAGTGGAGCTGTATGGGACAGAGATAACTACGAGCAGTACTTC
>TRBD1|TRBJ1-2|16|.|TRBV7-9
CASSKNGQGSLNGYTF
TGTGCCAGCAGCAAGAACGGACAGGGTTCTCTCAATGGCTACACCTTC
>TRBD1|TRBJ1-2|13|.|TRBV6-1
CAIEDRDDYGYTF
TGTGCCATCGAGGACAGGGACGACTATGGCTACACCTTC